The 12 T cell receptor beta chains presented below share a single source sample, sequenced in a study of blood T cell repertoires in COVID-19. Clones were read by immunoSEQ multiplex PCR, and TCRdb kept only the in-frame ones, dropping some. The top ten clones hold approximately 10% of a sample with 200,000 to 250,000 clones, just over 85% of them seen once. Sequences were obtained from peripheral blood. Receptors were obtained from a man between 50 and 59 years old with COVID-19, enrolled during active disease.

The chain couples TRBV7-9 to TRBJ2-7; TRBD1 matches at 7 bases. Germline V CDR1 and CDR2: SEHNR, FQNEAQ (reference sequence). This CDR3 has 13 residues. V lost 7 bases to trimming and J lost 5 bases; unmatched junction nucleotides: 8. DNA of the CDR3: TGTGCCAGCAACCCGGGACAGACTAACGAGCAGTACTTC. Its translation: CASNPGQTNEQYF.

The rearrangement links TRBV7-2 to TRBJ2-2; 10 positions match TRBD2. V lost 3 bases, J lost 4 bases, and 2 bases stayed unmatched. This CDR3 region has 15 residues. Germline values: CDR1 SGHTA, CDR2 FQGNSA. For the CDR3, the DNA is TGTGCCAGCAGCTTGGTAGCGGGGGGCACCGGGGAGCTGTTTTTT. Its translation is CASSLVAGGTGELFF.

This clone was counted once. The chain employs TRBV30 and TRBJ1-1; D gene uncertain. Germline V lookup: CDR1 GTSNPN, CDR2 SVGIG (reference sequence). This CDR3 spans 13 amino acids. With 2 bases removed from V and 3 bases from J, the gap between germline ends came to 10 bases. The CDR3 loop reads CAWSPQLDTEAFF. The CDR3 nucleotides are TGTGCCTGGAGTCCCCAACTCGACACTGAAGCTTTCTTT. Variable domain in full (rest from reference TRBV30 and TRBJ1-1): SQTIHQWPATLVQPVGSPLSLECTVEGTSNPNLYWYRQAAGRGLQLLFYSVGIGQISSEVPQNLSASRPQDRQFILSSKKLLLSDSGFYLCAWSPQLDTEAFFGQGTRLTVV.

This sequence joins TRBV28 and TRBJ1-6; 10 bases fit TRBD1. Germline assignment: CDR1 MDHEN and CDR2 SYDVKM. The CDR3 runs 15 residues. Trimming took 6 bases from V and 9 from J; bases not matched to a gene: 8. The CDR3 reads CASRTLGQGSSPLHF. The CDR3 region has the DNA TGTGCCAGCAGAACGCTGGGACAGGGGAGTTCACCCCTCCACTTT. The full variable domain, completed using reference TRBV28 and TRBJ1-6, is DVKVTQSSRYLVKRTGEKVFLECVQDMDHENMFWYRQDPGLGLRLIYFSYDVKMKEKGDIPEGYSVSREKKERFSLILESASTNQTSMYLCASRTLGQGSSPLHFGNGTRLTVT.

V is TRBV7-3 and J is TRBJ2-5; TRBD2 aligns across 8 bases. The germline gives CDR1 SGHTA, CDR2 FQGTGA. This CDR3 has 16 residues. Trimming cost V 5 bases and J 7 bases; bases outside gene matches: 15. CDR3 amino acids: CASSPGGVLYPGTQYF. CDR3 coding DNA: TGTGCCAGCAGCCCGGGGGGGGTCCTCTACCCCGGGACCCAGTACTTC. Full variable domain (missing parts from reference TRBV7-3 and TRBJ2-5): GAGVSQTPSNKVTEKGKYVELRCDPISGHTALYWYRQSLGQGPEFLIYFQGTGAADDSGLPNDRFFAVRPEGSVSTLKIQRTERGDSAVYLCASSPGGVLYPGTQYFGPGTRLLVL.

The rearrangement uses TRBV19 and TRBJ2-1, with 13 bases matching TRBD2. In germline, CDR1 is LNHDA, CDR2 SQIVND (reference sequence). The junction had 2 bases not matched to a gene; V was cut back by 1 base and J by 5 bases. The CDR3 runs 16 residues. The CDR3 bases are TGTGCCAGTAGTATAGTTGGACTAGCGGGAGACAATGAGCAGTTCTTC. Translating gives CASSIVGLAGDNEQFF. Variable domain in full (rest from reference TRBV19 and TRBJ2-1): DGGITQSPKYLFRKEGQNVTLSCEQNLNHDAMYWYRQDPGQGLRLIYYSQIVNDFQKGDIAEGYSVSREKKESFPLTVTSAQKNPTAFYLCASSIVGLAGDNEQFFGPGTRLTVL.

The chain couples TRBV4-1 to TRBJ2-1; D unclear. The CDR3 covers 15 residues. V was shortened by 4 bases and J by 7 bases, with 17 bases between the two germline ends. Germline lookup yields CDR1 MGHRA and CDR2 YSYEKL. The CDR3 region has the DNA TGCGCCAGCAGCCTCACACCGTCACGGAGAAATGAGCAGTTCTTC. Translation gives CASSLTPSRRNEQFF.

This clone was seen just once. V is TRBV5-5 and J is TRBJ1-5; D is possibly TRBD1 (5 bases). CDR3 length: 16 residues. The V gene lost 4 bases and the J gene lost 1 base, with 15 bases spanning the gap. The V gene's germline CDR1 is SGHKS and CDR2 YYEKEE (reference sequence). CDR3 coding DNA: TGTGCCAGCAGCCCGGATAGGGGAAGGAGCAATCAGCCCCAGCATTTT. Translated, it gives CASSPDRGRSNQPQHF.

The genes are TRBV30 and TRBJ1-5; D uncertain. CDR3 length: 14 residues. The germline gives CDR1 GTSNPN, CDR2 SVGIG (reference sequence). V lost 0 bases and J lost 6, with 12 bases in between. The CDR3 DNA is TGTGCCTGGAGTGTTCGCGGGAGGGTTCAGCCCCAGCATTTT. Encoded protein: CAWSVRGRVQPQHF.

The V and J genes are TRBV10-3 and TRBJ1-5, with 8 bases fitting TRBD1. V lost 4 bases and J lost 5; bases outside the gene matches: 7. Per the germline V gene, CDR1 is ENHRY and CDR2 is SYGVKD. This CDR3 region has 15 residues. The CDR3 DNA follows: TGTGCCATCAGTGCTGGCAGGGGGCAGGATCAGCCCCAGCATTTT. Translating gives CAISAGRGQDQPQHF.

The rearrangement joins TRBV14 to TRBJ2-7; tentatively, D is TRBD1 (5 bases). Germline V gene lookup returns CDR1 SGHDN and CDR2 FVKESK. CDR3 length: 14 residues. Deletions cut 1 base from V and 6 bases from J, with 13 bases between. The CDR3 is CASSQGSRASEQYF. The DNA of the CDR3 is TGTGCCAGCAGCCAAGGGTCCAGGGCCTCCGAGCAGTACTTC. Complete variable domain (other parts from reference TRBV14 and TRBJ2-7): EAGVTQFPSHSVIEKGQTVTLRCDPISGHDNLYWYRRVMGKEIKFLLHFVKESKQDESGMPNNRFLAERTGGTYSTLKVQPAELEDSGVYFCASSQGSRASEQYFGPGTRLTVT.

In nucleotides, the CDR3 is TGTGCCAGCAGCTTAGTGAGTGGAGTGGGTCTAAACTACAATGAGCAGTTCTTC. This gives the protein CASSLVSGVGLNYNEQFF. The V gene is TRBV7-2, the J gene TRBJ2-1; D not certain. Trimming stripped 1 base from V and 3 bases from J, with 19 bases between. CDR3 length: 18 amino acids. Germline V gene lookup returns CDR1 SGHTA and CDR2 FQGNSA.